This is a list of T cell receptor beta chains from one sample in a study of early T cells in non-severe SARS-CoV-2 infection. TCRdb reprocessed the 5' RACE reads via MiXCR and lists one record per CDR3 protein. The table lists about 68,000 distinct CDR3 sequences, 10% to 15% of them singletons. The source material was whole blood. The receptors here all came from an adult who was a healthcare worker with PCR-confirmed SARS-CoV-2 infection or an uninfected control (not recorded which). CDR3s include the opening cysteine and the closing phenylalanine or tryptophan. D genes are given only for firm matches. Not every row has a clone size; where given, it reads once, few, many or a size class.

V gene: TRBV20-1
D gene: TRBD2
clone size: .
J gene: TRBJ2-1
CDR3 protein: CSARDLRLAGGQGWNEQFF
CDR3 DNA: TGCAGTGCTAGAGATCTTAGGCTAGCGGGGGGGCAGGGCTGGAATGAGCAGTTCTTC

V gene: TRBV7-2
D gene: TRBD1
clone size: many
J gene: TRBJ1-4
CDR3 protein: CASSSAGTAAEKLFF
CDR3 DNA: TGTGCCAGCAGCTCCGCCGGGACAGCTGCCGAAAAACTGTTTTTT

V gene: TRBV20-1
D gene: TRBD2
clone size: many
J gene: TRBJ2-7
CDR3 protein: CSARFESGGPHGYEQYF
CDR3 DNA: TGCAGTGCTAGATTTGAAAGCGGGGGGCCGCATGGGTACGAGCAGTACTTC

V gene: TRBV7-2
D gene: TRBD2
clone size: .
J gene: TRBJ2-3
CDR3 protein: CASLLAGATDTQYF
CDR3 DNA: TGTGCCAGCCTTCTAGCGGGGGCCACAGATACGCAGTATTTT

V gene: TRBV28
D gene: .
clone size: .
J gene: TRBJ1-2
CDR3 protein: CASSITGSYGYTF
CDR3 DNA: TGTGCCAGCAGTATCACAGGGAGCTATGGCTACACCTTC

V gene: TRBV28
D gene: TRBD2
clone size: many
J gene: TRBJ2-7
CDR3 protein: CASSLSASGGAEQYF
CDR3 DNA: TGTGCCAGCAGTTTATCGGCTAGCGGGGGGGCAGAGCAGTACTTC

V gene: TRBV10-3
D gene: .
clone size: few
J gene: TRBJ2-5
CDR3 protein: CAISGDNLRGTQYF
CDR3 DNA: TGTGCCATCAGTGGGGACAATTTGCGAGGGACCCAGTACTTC

V gene: TRBV12-3/TRBV12-4
D gene: .
clone size: many
J gene: TRBJ2-2
CDR3 protein: CASRGFGIGELFF
CDR3 DNA: TGTGCCAGCAGGGGATTTGGCATCGGGGAGCTGTTTTTT

V gene: TRBV7-2
D gene: .
clone size: few
J gene: TRBJ2-7
CDR3 protein: CASSYTQTYEQYF
CDR3 DNA: TGTGCCAGCAGCTACACCCAGACCTACGAGCAGTACTTC

V gene: TRBV6-5
D gene: TRBD2
clone size: few
J gene: TRBJ2-7
CDR3 protein: CASSYGDRAGGAYEQYF
CDR3 DNA: TGTGCCAGCAGTTACGGCGATAGGGCGGGGGGCGCCTACGAGCAGTACTTC

V gene: TRBV5-4
D gene: TRBD2
clone size: .
J gene: TRBJ2-1
CDR3 protein: CAATSGGPKNEQFF
CDR3 DNA: TGTGCCGCCACATCGGGGGGGCCGAAGAATGAGCAGTTCTTC

V gene: TRBV19
D gene: .
clone size: many
J gene: TRBJ2-3
CDR3 protein: CASGVAITSTDTQYF
CDR3 DNA: TGTGCCAGTGGGGTGGCGATTACTAGCACAGATACGCAGTATTTT

V gene: TRBV5-1
D gene: .
clone size: few
J gene: TRBJ2-7
CDR3 protein: CASSWGQATLNYEQYF
CDR3 DNA: TGCGCCAGCAGCTGGGGCCAGGCAACGTTAAACTACGAGCAGTACTTC

V gene: TRBV5-1
D gene: TRBD1
clone size: .
J gene: TRBJ2-1
CDR3 protein: CASSLRQGTHNEQFF
CDR3 DNA: TGCGCCAGCAGCTTGAGACAGGGGACCCACAATGAGCAGTTCTTC

V gene: TRBV15
D gene: TRBD1
clone size: few
J gene: TRBJ2-1
CDR3 protein: CATRDREYNEQFF
CDR3 DNA: TGTGCCACCAGGGACAGGGAGTACAATGAGCAGTTCTTC

V gene: TRBV6-1
D gene: .
clone size: many
J gene: TRBJ2-3
CDR3 protein: CASSEWTSDTQYF
CDR3 DNA: TGTGCCAGCAGTGAATGGACCTCAGATACGCAGTATTTT

V gene: TRBV29-1
D gene: .
clone size: .
J gene: TRBJ2-5
CDR3 protein: CSVDTWGTQYF
CDR3 DNA: TGCAGCGTTGATACTTGGGGGACCCAGTACTTC

V gene: TRBV28
D gene: TRBD1
clone size: .
J gene: TRBJ1-5
CDR3 protein: CASSSGQAHQPQHF
CDR3 DNA: TGTGCCAGCAGTTCAGGACAGGCACATCAGCCCCAGCATTTT

V gene: TRBV7-7
D gene: .
clone size: few
J gene: TRBJ1-4
CDR3 protein: CASIKMRMGYELFF
CDR3 DNA: TGTGCTAGCATCAAGATGAGGATGGGATATGAACTGTTTTTT

V gene: TRBV7-9
D gene: .
clone size: many
J gene: TRBJ1-4
CDR3 protein: CASSSRLEKLFF
CDR3 DNA: TGTGCCAGCAGCTCACGACTTGAAAAACTGTTTTTT

V gene: TRBV10-2
D gene: .
clone size: few
J gene: TRBJ1-5
CDR3 protein: CASSVNVLSNQPQHF
CDR3 DNA: TGCGCCAGCAGTGTGAATGTCCTCAGCAATCAGCCCCAGCATTTT

V gene: TRBV5-1
D gene: .
clone size: few
J gene: TRBJ2-5
CDR3 protein: CASSLEGLQETQYF
CDR3 DNA: TGCGCCAGCAGCTTGGAGGGGTTACAAGAGACCCAGTACTTC

V gene: TRBV6-5
D gene: TRBD1
clone size: many
J gene: TRBJ2-3
CDR3 protein: CASSERYRGDTQYF
CDR3 DNA: TGTGCCAGCAGTGAGAGATACAGGGGCGATACGCAGTATTTT

V gene: TRBV3-1
D gene: .
clone size: many
J gene: TRBJ2-7
CDR3 protein: CASSQGTGPYEQYF
CDR3 DNA: TGTGCCAGCAGCCAGGGTACAGGCCCCTACGAGCAGTACTTC

V gene: TRBV29-1
D gene: .
clone size: many
J gene: TRBJ2-5
CDR3 protein: CSVVGGQQETQYF
CDR3 DNA: TGCAGCGTTGTCGGGGGACAGCAAGAGACCCAGTACTTC

V gene: TRBV20-1
D gene: .
clone size: .
J gene: TRBJ2-1
CDR3 protein: CSAQLEHEQFF
CDR3 DNA: TGCAGTGCCCAACTAGAGCATGAGCAGTTCTTC

V gene: TRBV7-6
D gene: .
clone size: .
J gene: TRBJ2-7
CDR3 protein: CASSLTDSSYEQYF
CDR3 DNA: TGTGCCAGCAGCTTGACAGACAGCTCCTACGAGCAGTACTTC

V gene: TRBV30
D gene: .
clone size: .
J gene: TRBJ2-7
CDR3 protein: CAWSVLRSKSSYEQYF
CDR3 DNA: TGTGCCTGGAGTGTACTAAGGAGCAAGAGCTCCTACGAGCAGTACTTC

V gene: TRBV20-1
D gene: TRBD2
clone size: .
J gene: TRBJ2-5
CDR3 protein: CSAPPGTSGGAEETQYF
CDR3 DNA: TGCAGTGCCCCCCCCGGGACTAGCGGGGGGGCTGAAGAGACCCAGTACTTC

V gene: TRBV6-2/TRBV6-3
D gene: .
clone size: .
J gene: TRBJ2-1
CDR3 protein: CASSSEGAGLNEQFF
CDR3 DNA: TGTGCCAGCAGTTCCGAGGGGGCGGGATTGAATGAGCAGTTCTTC

V gene: TRBV7-2
D gene: TRBD1
clone size: .
J gene: TRBJ2-7
CDR3 protein: CASIPRDRGRNEQYF
CDR3 DNA: TGTGCCAGCATCCCCCGGGACAGGGGGCGAAACGAGCAGTACTTC

V gene: TRBV6-6
D gene: .
clone size: .
J gene: TRBJ2-3
CDR3 protein: CASSGPSEDTQYF
CDR3 DNA: TGTGCCAGCAGCGGGCCTTCCGAAGATACGCAGTATTTT

V gene: TRBV6-1
D gene: .
clone size: .
J gene: TRBJ1-3
CDR3 protein: CASTLRASSGNTIYF
CDR3 DNA: TGTGCCAGCACACTACGGGCCAGCTCTGGAAACACCATATATTTT

V gene: TRBV7-2
D gene: .
clone size: few
J gene: TRBJ2-1
CDR3 protein: CASGGISYNEQFF
CDR3 DNA: TGTGCCAGCGGAGGGATTTCCTACAATGAGCAGTTCTTC

V gene: TRBV2
D gene: .
clone size: once
J gene: TRBJ1-1
CDR3 protein: CASKRGILFEAFF
CDR3 DNA: TGTGCCAGCAAGAGGGGCATTTTATTTGAAGCTTTCTTT

V gene: TRBV7-6
D gene: TRBD2
clone size: many
J gene: TRBJ2-1
CDR3 protein: CASSLLSGGNNEQFF
CDR3 DNA: TGTGCCAGCAGCTTACTTAGCGGGGGGAACAATGAGCAGTTCTTC

V gene: TRBV5-1
D gene: .
clone size: many
J gene: TRBJ2-7
CDR3 protein: CASSLQSDPYEQYF
CDR3 DNA: TGCGCCAGCAGCTTGCAATCGGATCCCTACGAGCAGTACTTC

V gene: TRBV9
D gene: .
clone size: .
J gene: TRBJ1-3
CDR3 protein: CASGPYSGNTIYF
CDR3 DNA: TGTGCCAGCGGACCGTACTCTGGAAACACCATATATTTT

V gene: TRBV7-6
D gene: .
clone size: many
J gene: TRBJ2-7
CDR3 protein: CASSLDSLEGLFYEQYF
CDR3 DNA: TGTGCCAGCAGCTTAGACTCATTGGAGGGGCTGTTCTACGAGCAGTACTTC

V gene: TRBV12-3/TRBV12-4
D gene: .
clone size: few
J gene: TRBJ2-2
CDR3 protein: CASSFLRPGELFF
CDR3 DNA: TGTGCCAGCAGTTTCCTACGGCCCGGGGAGCTGTTTTTT

V gene: TRBV24-1
D gene: .
clone size: few
J gene: TRBJ2-2
CDR3 protein: CATSDFWQGVNTGELFF
CDR3 DNA: TGTGCCACCAGTGATTTTTGGCAGGGAGTAAACACCGGGGAGCTGTTTTTT

V gene: TRBV6-2/TRBV6-3
D gene: .
clone size: many
J gene: TRBJ2-1
CDR3 protein: CASSEGGGTEQFF
CDR3 DNA: TGTGCCAGCAGTGAAGGCGGGGGCACTGAGCAGTTCTTC

V gene: TRBV12-3/TRBV12-4
D gene: TRBD1
clone size: many
J gene: TRBJ2-7
CDR3 protein: CASSSAPTGDEQYF
CDR3 DNA: TGTGCCAGCAGTTCCGCCCCGACAGGGGACGAGCAGTACTTC

V gene: TRBV12-3/TRBV12-4
D gene: .
clone size: few
J gene: TRBJ2-2
CDR3 protein: CASSLSGRGDTGELFF
CDR3 DNA: TGTGCCAGCAGTTTAAGCGGAAGGGGGGACACCGGGGAGCTGTTTTTT

V gene: TRBV6-6
D gene: .
clone size: .
J gene: TRBJ1-5
CDR3 protein: CASSKLRDQPRSNQPQHF
CDR3 DNA: TGTGCCAGCAGCAAGCTTCGGGACCAACCCAGAAGCAATCAGCCCCAGCATTTT

V gene: TRBV11-2
D gene: .
clone size: .
J gene: TRBJ1-6
CDR3 protein: CASSFPRPGANSPLHF
CDR3 DNA: TGTGCCAGCAGCTTCCCAAGACCCGGCGCCAATTCACCCCTCCACTTT

V gene: TRBV7-9
D gene: TRBD1
clone size: .
J gene: TRBJ1-1
CDR3 protein: CASSAGQGNGRTEAFF
CDR3 DNA: TGTGCCAGCAGCGCGGGACAGGGGAACGGAAGGACTGAAGCTTTCTTT

V gene: TRBV7-2
D gene: TRBD2
clone size: few
J gene: TRBJ2-4
CDR3 protein: CASSFRGGRAKNIQYF
CDR3 DNA: TGTGCCAGCAGTTTTCGGGGGGGCCGAGCCAAAAACATTCAGTACTTC

V gene: TRBV12-3/TRBV12-4
D gene: .
clone size: few
J gene: TRBJ1-2
CDR3 protein: CASSIDRNGYTF
CDR3 DNA: TGTGCCAGCAGCATAGACAGAAATGGCTACACCTTC

V gene: TRBV5-4
D gene: TRBD1
clone size: few
J gene: TRBJ2-3
CDR3 protein: CASSSTGGTGVNTQYF
CDR3 DNA: TGTGCCAGCAGCTCGACGGGAGGGACAGGGGTAAATACGCAGTATTTT

V gene: TRBV6-1
D gene: .
clone size: .
J gene: TRBJ2-4
CDR3 protein: CASTGVIQYF
CDR3 DNA: TGTGCCAGCACTGGGGTCATTCAGTACTTC

V gene: TRBV11-2
D gene: .
clone size: .
J gene: TRBJ2-3
CDR3 protein: CASSWRIDTQYF
CDR3 DNA: TGTGCCAGCAGCTGGAGAATAGATACGCAGTATTTT

V gene: TRBV4-3
D gene: .
clone size: few
J gene: TRBJ1-3
CDR3 protein: CASSQDRTSSGNTIYF
CDR3 DNA: TGCGCCAGCAGCCAAGATCGAACATCCTCTGGAAACACCATATATTTT

V gene: TRBV2
D gene: .
clone size: .
J gene: TRBJ2-4
CDR3 protein: CASSVGLAKNIQYF
CDR3 DNA: TGTGCCAGCAGTGTGGGACTAGCCAAAAACATTCAGTACTTC

V gene: TRBV9
D gene: .
clone size: .
J gene: TRBJ1-1
CDR3 protein: CASSGMGAFF
CDR3 DNA: TGTGCCAGCAGCGGGATGGGAGCTTTCTTT

V gene: TRBV7-2
D gene: TRBD2
clone size: .
J gene: TRBJ2-2
CDR3 protein: CASSQRGGRTGELFF
CDR3 DNA: TGTGCCAGCAGCCAGCGGGGGGGCCGCACCGGGGAGCTGTTTTTT

V gene: TRBV7-9
D gene: .
clone size: few
J gene: TRBJ2-7
CDR3 protein: CASSPSKLRAGEQYF
CDR3 DNA: TGTGCCAGCAGCCCTTCCAAATTGCGGGCGGGTGAGCAGTACTTC

V gene: TRBV6-1
D gene: TRBD1
clone size: .
J gene: TRBJ1-2
CDR3 protein: CASSDWDRGIYGYTF
CDR3 DNA: TGTGCCAGCAGTGACTGGGACAGGGGGATCTATGGCTACACCTTC

V gene: TRBV14
D gene: .
clone size: many
J gene: TRBJ1-4
CDR3 protein: CASSQDRFSAGEKLFF
CDR3 DNA: TGTGCCAGCAGCCAAGATAGGTTTTCGGCGGGGGAAAAACTGTTTTTT